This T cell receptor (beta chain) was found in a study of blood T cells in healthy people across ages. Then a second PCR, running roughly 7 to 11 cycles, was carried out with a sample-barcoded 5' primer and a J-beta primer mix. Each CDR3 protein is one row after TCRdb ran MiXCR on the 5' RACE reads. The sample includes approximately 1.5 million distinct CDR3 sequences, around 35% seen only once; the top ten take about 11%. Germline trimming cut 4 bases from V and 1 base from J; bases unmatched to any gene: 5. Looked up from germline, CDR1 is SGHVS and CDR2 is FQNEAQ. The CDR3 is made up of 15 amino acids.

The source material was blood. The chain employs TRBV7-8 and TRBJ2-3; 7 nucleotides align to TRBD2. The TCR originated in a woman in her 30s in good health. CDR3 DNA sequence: TGTGCCAGCAGCTGGAGTCTAGCGGGCACAGATACGCAGTATTTT. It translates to CASSWSLAGTDTQYF.